Listed here are 32 T cell receptor beta chains from one sample, sequenced in a study of T cells in Graves' hyperthyroidism and ophthalmopathy. The source material, RNA transcripts, was used to amplify TCR beta CDR3 regions. Initially, a first-round RT-PCR of the TCR CDR3 employed the HTBI primer set. TCRdb re-called the multiplex PCR reads with MiXCR, one entry per CDR3 protein. The data contain about 760,000 distinct CDR3 sequences, 35% of them singletons. The sample was blood. The receptors here all came from a woman in her forties with Graves' hyperthyroidism.

In this sample, this clonotype turned up a few times. This chain joins TRBV6-6 and TRBJ2-5; D possibly matches TRBD1 or TRBD2 (6 bases each). From germline, CDR1 is MNHNY and CDR2 SVGAGI (reference sequence). The CDR3 runs to 13 residues. With 6 bases removed from V and 5 bases from J, the gap between germline ends came to 13 bases. In nucleotides, the CDR3 is TGTGCCAGCAGGCCCGTGGGGGGCGAGACCCAGTACTTC. Amino acid sequence: CASRPVGGETQYF.

The rearrangement links TRBV7-9 to TRBJ2-5, with 9 bases aligning to TRBD1. The J segment lost 12 bases and the V segment lost 5 bases, leaving 13 bases of the junction unmatched. Germline assignment: CDR1 SEHNR and CDR2 FQNEAQ (reference sequence). CDR3 length equals 14 residues. CDR3 region: CASSPRGTGTGEYF. CDR3 coding DNA: TGTGCCAGCAGCCCCCGGGGGACAGGGACTGGGGAGTACTTC.

This clonotype has only a few counts. One end of the junction is discordant with germline, which a read error may explain. The gene calls are TRBV20-1 and TRBJ2-5; TRBD2 is a possible D gene (6 bases). The CDR3 has 15 residues. Germline-derived CDR1 and CDR2 are DFQATT and SNEGSKA (reference sequence). CDR3 sequence: CSARVLTGALETQYF. CDR3 sequence (DNA): TGCAGCGCTAGAGTCTTAACGGGAGCCCTGGAGACCCAGTACTTC.

The V and J genes are TRBV7-2 and TRBJ1-1; no definite D call. Germline assignment: CDR1 SGHTA and CDR2 FQGNSA. The length of the CDR3 is 13 residues. V lost 7 bases and J 0 bases, leaving 9 bases between the germline ends. CDR3: CTSKKYMNTEAFF. CDR3 in DNA: TGTACCAGCAAGAAATACATGAACACTGAAGCTTTCTTT. Variable domain in full (rest from reference TRBV7-2 and TRBJ1-1): GAGVSQSPSNKVTEKGKDVELRCDPISGHTALYWYRQSLGQGLEFLIYFQGNSAPDKSGLPSDRFSAERTGGSVSTLTIQRTQQEDSAVYLCTSKKYMNTEAFFGQGTRLTVV.

In DNA form, the CDR3 reads TGTGCCAGCAGTGGGGGTCCTGGAGGGGCCAACGTCCTGACTTTC. Translating it yields CASSGGPGGANVLTF. The V gene is TRBV6-1, the J gene TRBJ2-6, with no clear D. The CDR3 is made up of 15 amino acids. The V gene lost 4 bases and the J gene lost 4 bases, with 11 bases spanning the gap. Germline V CDR1 and CDR2: MNHNS, SASEGT.

V is TRBV24-1 and J is TRBJ1-1; weak D call: TRBD1 (5 bases). V gave up 11 bases and J gave up 0 bases, with 15 bases separating them. CDR1 and CDR2 from the germline V gene are KGHDR and SFDVKD. This CDR3 spans 14 amino acids. The CDR3 region has the DNA TGTGCCAGCTCAACGACAGCCATGAACACTGAAGCTTTCTTT. Protein sequence: CASSTTAMNTEAFF.

The table lists this clonotype with a few counts. CDR3 in DNA: TGCAGCGCCGATCAGGGATTCTATTCTGAAGCTTTCTTT. As protein: CSADQGFYSEAFF. This chain links TRBV29-1 with TRBJ1-1; TRBD1 is a possible D gene (5 bases). The germline V and J ends were trimmed by 7 bases and 6 bases, with 18 bases remaining between them. CDR1 SQVTM and CDR2 ANQGSEA come from the germline V gene. The CDR3 length is 13 residues.

This clonotype has a count of ten or more. The CDR3 nucleotides read TGTGCCAGCAGCCCCCCCGAGAGTCTTACCCGCTACGAGCAGTACTTC. It codes for CASSPPESLTRYEQYF. V and J are TRBV7-9 and TRBJ2-7, with unresolved D. Per germline, CDR1 SEHNR and CDR2 FQNEAQ (reference sequence). CDR3 length equals 16 residues. Trimming took off 5 bases at V and 3 bases at J, with 20 bases between the two ends. Using reference TRBV7-9 and TRBJ2-7 for the parts outside the CDR3, the full variable domain is DTGVSQNPRHKITKRGQNVTFRCDPISEHNRLYWYRQTLGQGPEFLTYFQNEAQLEKSRLLSDRFSAERPKGSFSTLEIQRTEQGDSAMYLCASSPPESLTRYEQYFGPGTRLTVT.

Concerning this clonotype itself: At one end the junction does not follow the germline gene, possibly because of a read error. The V and J genes are TRBV6-5 and TRBJ1-1, with TRBD1 matching 10 bases. This CDR3 region has 15 residues. Germline CDR1 reads MNHEY; CDR2 reads SVGAGI. DNA of the CDR3: TGTGCCAGCAGTTACCAGGGACAGGGGAACGCTGAAGCTTTCTTT. It yields the protein CASSYQGQGNAEAFF.

This clonotype was counted a few times. The chain is built from TRBV6-6 and TRBJ1-5; D is unclear. The CDR3 extends over 15 amino acids. Germline CDR1 MNHNY, CDR2 SVGAGI (reference sequence). V was trimmed by 7 bases and J by 1 base, leaving 14 bases between them. The DNA for the CDR3 is TGTGCCAGCACCCAGTCCGATAGCAGCAATCAGCCCCAGCATTTT. It is translated as CASTQSDSSNQPQHF.

This clonotype was detected many times. The chain has TRBV11-2 and TRBJ1-1; D unclear. This CDR3 comprises 13 residues. From germline, CDR1 is SGHAT and CDR2 FQNNGV. V lost 4 bases and J lost 9, with 15 bases in between. The chain's CDR3 is CASSSPNYPQAFF. The CDR3 DNA reads as TGTGCCAGCAGCTCACCGAATTATCCACAAGCTTTCTTT.

As regards this clonotype: A much bigger clone sits one base away, suggesting this may be a read error. The chain combines TRBV20-1 with TRBJ1-2; D unclear. The CDR3 loop spans 15 amino acids. Trimming stripped 3 bases from V and 0 bases from J, with 14 bases between. CDR1 is DFQATT and CDR2 is SNEGSKA in the germline V gene (reference sequence). The CDR3 nucleotides read TGCAGTGCTAGCGGCCCGATTGCTCCTAACTATGGCTACACCTTC. Its translation is CSASGPIAPNYGYTF.

To note about this clonotype: The junction departs from germline at one end; a sequencing error may be responsible. The chain recombines TRBV6-2 or TRBV6-3 with TRBJ2-7; D is unclear. This CDR3 contains 12 residues. The germline V gene has CDR1 MNHEY and CDR2 SVGEGT. CDR3 DNA sequence: TGTGCCGGCAGTTACCCCGGCTACGAGCAGTACTTC. The encoded protein is CAGSYPGYEQYF.

This clonotype was seen ten or more times. J is TRBJ2-2 and V is TRBV15; D is undetermined. V lost 3 bases and J lost 7, with 12 bases in between. The CDR3 is 14 residues long. From germline, CDR1 is LNHNV and CDR2 YYDKDF (reference sequence). CDR3 sequence: CATSSLKVDGELFF. The DNA for the CDR3 is TGTGCCACCAGCAGCTTAAAGGTTGACGGGGAGCTGTTTTTT.

The chain uses TRBV25-1 and TRBJ2-3; no clear D gene. In germline, CDR1 is MGHDK, CDR2 SYGVNS. The CDR3 sequence is 12 residues long. Trimming removed 4 bases from V and 6 bases from J, with 8 bases in between. The CDR3: CASSGLRDTQYF. CDR3 nucleotides: TGTGCCAGCAGTGGCCTTCGGGATACGCAGTATTTT.

Many counts were recorded for this clonotype. V and J are TRBV2 and TRBJ1-2, with D unclear. CDR3 length: 12 residues. The germline V and J ends were trimmed by 3 bases and 4 bases, with 6 bases remaining between them. The germline gives CDR1 SNHLY, CDR2 FYNNEI. CDR3 residues: CASSETAYGYTF. The CDR3 nucleotides read TGTGCCAGCAGTGAGACCGCCTATGGCTACACCTTC.

This clonotype was seen many times. This chain connects TRBV7-9 to TRBJ2-7; D is unclear. The CDR3 extends over 12 amino acids. Deletions cut 5 bases from V and 3 bases from J, with 8 bases between. CDR1 SEHNR and CDR2 FQNEAQ come from the germline V gene (reference sequence). CDR3 DNA sequence: TGTGCCAGCAGCCAGGCGTACTACGAGCAGTACTTC. Protein: CASSQAYYEQYF.

This chain links TRBV28 with TRBJ1-5; 8 bases are shared with TRBD1. With V trimmed by 5 bases and J by 9 bases, 6 bases remained unmatched. The germline gives CDR1 MDHEN, CDR2 SYDVKM. The CDR3 sequence is 13 residues long. CDR3 region: CASSLTGVRPQHF. In DNA form, the CDR3 reads TGTGCCAGCAGTCTGACAGGGGTAAGGCCCCAGCATTTT.

In its sample, this clonotype was seen many times. The chain employs TRBV24-1 and TRBJ2-1; 7 nucleotides match TRBD2. The CDR3 runs 14 residues. J lost 6 bases, V lost 9 bases, and 10 bases had no gene match. CDR1 and CDR2 from the germline V gene are KGHDR and SFDVKD. As DNA, the CDR3 is TGTGCCACCGGCTCGTCGGGGGGTACCAATGAGCAGTTCTTC. Translating it yields CATGSSGGTNEQFF.

This clonotype was seen more than once but under ten times. This CDR3 is CSAGRTGEGAQYF. CDR3 DNA sequence: TGCAGCGCCGGGAGGACGGGAGAAGGGGCCCAGTACTTC. This chain links TRBV29-1 with TRBJ2-7; 7 bases are shared with TRBD2. This CDR3 region has 13 residues. Germline V gene sequence: CDR1 SQVTM, CDR2 ANQGSEA. The junction had 16 bases not matched to a gene; V was cut back by 7 bases and J by 10 bases.

This clonotype was observed at least ten times. The chain has TRBV6-2 or TRBV6-3 and TRBJ1-5; no reliable D call. This CDR3 has 10 residues. V gave up 8 bases and J gave up 5 bases, with 4 bases separating them. Germline V lookup: CDR1 MNHEY, CDR2 SVGEGT. CDR3 nucleotide sequence: TGTGCCAGCCATGATCAGCCCCAGCATTTT. It encodes CASHDQPQHF.

V gene TRBV5-6 combines with J gene TRBJ2-2; D is unclear. The CDR3 is made up of 11 amino acids. V lost 10 bases to trimming and J lost 5 bases, with 9 bases between them. Per germline, CDR1 SGHDT and CDR2 YYEEEE. CDR3 in DNA: TGTGCCCACAAAGGAACCGGGGAGCTGTTTTTT. Encoded protein: CAHKGTGELFF.

This chain connects TRBV2 to TRBJ1-1; D perhaps matches TRBD1 (5 bases). The CDR3 sequence is 15 residues long. Trimming removed 5 bases at V and 1 base at J, with 14 bases between. Germline assignment: CDR1 SNHLY and CDR2 FYNNEI. CDR3 in DNA: TGTGCCAGCAGTACGTCCGGGGCGGAGAACACTGAAGCTTTCTTT. Translating gives CASSTSGAENTEAFF.

This clonotype occurred a few times. The chain is built from TRBV10-3 and TRBJ1-5, with D uncertain. The V end was cut by 10 bases, the J end by 5 bases, with 18 bases between. Germline V lookup: CDR1 ENHRY, CDR2 SYGVKD. The length of the CDR3 is 14 residues. Written as DNA, the CDR3 is TGTGCCAGCAGGCCGTTCGGGAGGGATCAGCCCCAGCATTTT. Its translation: CASRPFGRDQPQHF.

At least ten counts were recorded for this clonotype. The rearrangement joins TRBV5-1 to TRBJ1-1; 9 nucleotides align to TRBD1. J gave up 2 bases and V 2 bases, and 7 bases lay outside the gene matches. The CDR3 loop spans 16 amino acids. The germline V gene encodes CDR1 SGHRS and CDR2 YFSETQ. The CDR3 loop is CASSFMGQGLNTEAFF. DNA of the CDR3: TGCGCCAGCAGCTTCATGGGACAGGGACTCAACACTGAAGCTTTCTTT.

This clonotype was recorded a few times. The chain carries TRBV5-1 and TRBJ1-5; possible D gene TRBD1, 5 bases. There are 18 residues in the CDR3. Germline V gene sequence: CDR1 SGHRS, CDR2 YFSETQ. The V gene lost 4 bases and the J gene lost 0 bases, with 20 bases spanning the gap. CDR3 in amino acids: CASSPGVERTYSNQPQHF. CDR3 nucleotide sequence: TGCGCCAGCAGCCCCGGGGTCGAAAGGACATATAGCAATCAGCCCCAGCATTTT.

Worth noting for this clonotype: Being one base from a much bigger clone, this may be a read error. The genes are TRBV7-2 and TRBJ1-2; D uncertain. Germline CDR1 SGHTA, CDR2 FQGNSA. This CDR3 spans 15 amino acids. The CDR3 coding sequence is TGTGCCAGCAACGAATTGGGCGTACTGGGAGAGGGCTACGCCTTC. The encoded protein is CASNELGVLGEGYAF.

The genes are TRBV2 and TRBJ2-7, with D uncertain. This CDR3 has 14 residues. The V gene lost 2 bases and the J gene lost 3 bases, with 11 bases spanning the gap. Germline CDR1 reads SNHLY; CDR2 reads FYNNEI. The CDR3: CASSEYRHGYEQYF. DNA for the CDR3: TGTGCCAGCAGTGAATACCGACATGGCTACGAGCAGTACTTC.

Notes on this clonotype: Mismatch with germline at one junction end may stem from a read error. This chain links TRBV5-1 with TRBJ1-4; 9 bases fit TRBD1. CDR3 length equals 18 residues. Germline CDR1 SGHRS, CDR2 YFSETQ. The DNA of the CDR3 is TGTGCCAGCGCCGAGAACAGGGGGCCTTACGGATTTAATGAAAAACTGTTTTTT. Translating gives CASAENRGPYGFNEKLFF.

Only one count was recorded for this clonotype. This rearrangement joins TRBV9 to TRBJ2-7; D perhaps matches TRBD1 (8 bases). The germline V gene encodes CDR1 SGDLS and CDR2 YYNGEE. This CDR3 is built from 12 residues. The CDR3: CARAGQAYEQYF. The CDR3 DNA follows: TGTGCTAGAGCGGGACAGGCTTACGAGCAGTACTTC.

The chain links TRBV10-3 to TRBJ1-2; tentative D call: TRBD1 (5 bases). Looked up from germline, CDR1 is ENHRY and CDR2 is SYGVKD. Between the trimmed V and J ends, which lost 3 bases and 4 bases, there was a span of 12 bases. The CDR3 extends over 14 amino acids. CDR3: CAISDRQPSYGYTF. The CDR3 DNA follows: TGTGCCATCAGTGACCGACAGCCTAGCTATGGCTACACCTTC.

The chain links TRBV7-9 to TRBJ1-1, with 8 bases that match TRBD1. The CDR3 length is 16 residues. Germline values: CDR1 SEHNR, CDR2 FQNEAQ (reference sequence). V trimming: 5 bases; J trimming: 6 bases; junction bases outside the gene matches: 14. CDR3 in amino acids: CASSIGQGSRVAEAFF. Written as DNA, the CDR3 is TGTGCCAGCAGCATAGGACAGGGCTCGAGGGTTGCTGAAGCTTTCTTT. Using reference TRBV7-9 and TRBJ1-1 for the parts outside the CDR3, the full variable domain is DTGVSQNPRHKITKRGQNVTFRCDPISEHNRLYWYRQTLGQGPEFLTYFQNEAQLEKSRLLSDRFSAERPKGSFSTLEIQRTEQGDSAMYLCASSIGQGSRVAEAFFGQGTRLTVV.